This T cell receptor (beta chain) was profiled in a study of blood T cell repertoires in COVID-19. Overall study: T cells, B-cell-depleted T cells, or PBMCs supplied cDNA or gDNA.

The CDR3 has 14 amino acids. V lost 3 bases, J lost 4 bases, and 3 bases stayed unmatched. Germline CDR1 and CDR2: SGHRS and YFSETQ. Sequencing used immunoSEQ multiplex PCR; TCRdb keeps in-frame clones, though not all of them. The sample shows roughly 670,000 clones, over 80% of them seen only once. Sequences were obtained from peripheral blood. This sequence joins TRBV5-1 and TRBJ1-4; TRBD1 matches 7 bases. This sequence was found in a young woman with acute or convalescent COVID-19. The CDR3 spells CASSWTGINEKLFF. The CDR3 DNA sequence: TGCGCCAGCAGCTGGACAGGTATTAATGAAAAACTGTTTTTT. The full variable domain, rest sourced from reference TRBV5-1 and TRBJ1-4, is KAGVTQTPRYLIKTRGQQVTLSCSPISGHRSVSWYQQTPGQGLQFLFEYFSETQRNKGNFPGRFSGRQFSNSRSEMNVSTLELGDSALYLCASSWTGINEKLFFGSGTQLSVL.